The rows below give T cell receptor beta chains drawn from one sample of a study of T cell responses to AZD1222 COVID-19 vaccine. TCRdb's copy holds only in-frame clones and misses some; the assay was immunoSEQ multiplex PCR. The sample records 95,000 to 100,000 clones, more than 70% being singletons. Sample: peripheral blood, taken on day 0 of AZD1222 vaccination. These receptors were obtained from an adult in good health. CDR3s include the opening cysteine and the closing phenylalanine or tryptophan. A D gene is named only where the DNA matches it firmly. Size values are once, few and many counts, or a class for expanded clones, and some rows have none.

CDR3nt | CDR3aa | abundance | d_gene | j_gene | v_gene
TGCGCCAGCAGCCTTCAGCCGGTAGGGACGAACACTGAAGCTTTCTTT | CASSLQPVGTNTEAFF | - | - | TRBJ1-1 | TRBV4-3
TGCAGTGCTAGGCGGACGAGTGAGCAGTACTTC | CSARRTSEQYF | few | - | TRBJ2-7 | TRBV20-1
TGTGCCAGCAGTTTAGGATACACTAACTATGGCTACACCTTC | CASSLGYTNYGYTF | - | - | TRBJ1-2 | TRBV28
TGTGCCAGTGAGGGGCTGATGCGGGAGGGGTCTGGAGAGACCCAGTACTTC | CASEGLMREGSGETQYF | - | TRBD2 | TRBJ2-5 | TRBV28
TGTGCCAGCAGCCCATATAATTCACCCCTCCACTTT | CASSPYNSPLHF | once | - | TRBJ1-6 | TRBV7-2
TGTGCCAGTAGTATAAAAGGGCGGGTTAGCTCCTACAATGAGCAGTTCTTC | CASSIKGRVSSYNEQFF | - | - | TRBJ2-1 | TRBV19
TGCAGCGTTGAGGCCAGTAACTATGGCTACACCTTC | CSVEASNYGYTF | few | - | TRBJ1-2 | TRBV29-1
TGTGCCAGCAGCTGGGGGTTGGACGAGCAGTACTTC | CASSWGLDEQYF | - | - | TRBJ2-7 | TRBV5-6
TGTGCCAGTCTCCCAGGCGGGGGAAAGGGCACTGAAGCTTTCTTT | CASLPGGGKGTEAFF | - | - | TRBJ1-1 | TRBV19
TGTGCCAGCAGACAGACAGGGTTGGAAAAACTGTTTTTT | CASRQTGLEKLFF | - | TRBD1 | TRBJ1-4 | TRBV25-1
TGTGCCAGCAGCCAAACTAGCGCCCAGATGCTAAGCACAGATACGCAGTATTTT | CASSQTSAQMLSTDTQYF | - | TRBD2 | TRBJ2-3 | TRBV7-3
TGTGCCTGGAGTGTAAACTACATCTACACCTTC | CAWSVNYIYTF | - | - | TRBJ1-2 | TRBV30
TGTGCCAGCAGTGAAGCTTCCCCAGGGCAGCGGCCCCAGCATTTT | CASSEASPGQRPQHF | - | - | TRBJ1-5 | TRBV6-1
TGTGCCAGCGGCGACAGGATGGGTTCACCCCTCCACTTT | CASGDRMGSPLHF | once | - | TRBJ1-6 | TRBV7-9
TGTGCCTGGAGTGCCTCTCGGGACAAGCCCTATGGCTACACCTTC | CAWSASRDKPYGYTF | - | - | TRBJ1-2 | TRBV30
TGTGCCAGCAGCTTAGCCCTGAACACCGGGGAGCTGTTTTTT | CASSLALNTGELFF | - | - | TRBJ2-2 | TRBV9
TGCAGCGTCATACCGGGACAGGTGACAGATACGCAGTATTTT | CSVIPGQVTDTQYF | once | TRBD1 | TRBJ2-3 | TRBV29-1
TGTGCCTGGAGTGTACAACGGGGCCTTAATGAAAAACTGTTTTTT | CAWSVQRGLNEKLFF | - | - | TRBJ1-4 | TRBV30
TGTGCCTGGAGTGTGGGACAGGGAGGCGGCTACACCTTC | CAWSVGQGGGYTF | - | TRBD1 | TRBJ1-2 | TRBV30
TGTGCCAGCAGCGTAGGTGGGACTAGCGGAGGGGAGCAGTACTTC | CASSVGGTSGGEQYF | - | TRBD2 | TRBJ2-7 | TRBV9
TGTGCCAGCAGTTTAGGACTCCAGAACACTGAAGCTTTCTTT | CASSLGLQNTEAFF | - | - | TRBJ1-1 | TRBV7-2
TGTGCCAGCAGCCTACTAGCGGGGAGCTCCTACAATGAGCAGTTCTTC | CASSLLAGSSYNEQFF | - | TRBD2 | TRBJ2-1 | TRBV3-1/TRBV3-2
TGTGCCAGCAGCGTAGGGAGGGGGGGGATTCCGATCTACGAGCAGTACTTC | CASSVGRGGIPIYEQYF | - | - | TRBJ2-7 | TRBV9
TGCGCCAGCAGCCACGGGACAGGACGGGGGAACACTGAAGCTTTCTTT | CASSHGTGRGNTEAFF | - | TRBD1 | TRBJ1-1 | TRBV4-1
TGTGCCAGCAGCGTTGACCCAGATCAGCCCCAGCATTTT | CASSVDPDQPQHF | - | - | TRBJ1-5 | TRBV9
TGCAGTGCTACCCCGTCTCGGCTCCTGTATTTT | CSATPSRLLYF | - | - | TRBJ2-3 | TRBV20-1
TGTGCCAGCAGCCAAGATCGATTTTGGAACACCGGGGAGCTGTTTTTT | CASSQDRFWNTGELFF | - | - | TRBJ2-2 | TRBV14
TGTGCCAGCTCACCACCGGGGGTCTACGAGCAGTACTTC | CASSPPGVYEQYF | - | - | TRBJ2-7 | TRBV18
TGTGCCAGCAGTTTATCCCGAGGGGGGAGCGGGAACACTGAAGCTTTCTTT | CASSLSRGGSGNTEAFF | few | - | TRBJ1-1 | TRBV28
TGTGCCAGCAGCTTAACCACCGGGACAGGAGCCAACTATGGCTACACCTTC | CASSLTTGTGANYGYTF | - | TRBD1 | TRBJ1-2 | TRBV11-2
TGTGCCTGGAGCGCCGGGACAGCGGTCAACGAGCAGTACTTC | CAWSAGTAVNEQYF | - | TRBD1 | TRBJ2-7 | TRBV30
TGTGCCAGCAGCTCCCAGGGTACAGGGCCCCAGCATTTT | CASSSQGTGPQHF | - | - | TRBJ1-5 | TRBV7-2
TGTGCCAGCTCACCGTGGCAGGGAGGGCCAGAGACCCAGTACTTC | CASSPWQGGPETQYF | - | TRBD2 | TRBJ2-5 | TRBV18
TGTGCCAGCAGCTCCCAACTAGCAGGTGAGCAGTTCTTC | CASSSQLAGEQFF | - | - | TRBJ2-1 | TRBV7-9
TGTGCCAGCAGCGAGACACCCAGATCCCCAGATACGCAGTATTTT | CASSETPRSPDTQYF | few | - | TRBJ2-3 | TRBV9
TGTGCCAGCAGTCCCGGGGCCGGCTATGGCTACACCTTC | CASSPGAGYGYTF | - | - | TRBJ1-2 | TRBV5-6
TGTGCCAGCAAAATTAGGGCAGGGACCGGGGCCAACGTCCTGACTTTC | CASKIRAGTGANVLTF | - | - | TRBJ2-6 | TRBV28
TGTGCCAGTAGCTTACAGGGGAACACTGAAGCTTTCTTT | CASSLQGNTEAFF | once | - | TRBJ1-1 | TRBV19